One TCR beta chain is described in this entry. Diagnosis rested on symptoms, serum thyroxine and TRAb, thyroid ultrasound, and orbital computed tomography. This CDR3 contains 14 residues. J was trimmed by 1 base and V by 9 bases; bases with no gene match: 2. CDR1 and CDR2 from the germline V gene are LGHDT and YNNKEL (reference sequence). TCR beta CDR3 sequences were amplified from RNA transcripts. Initially, a first-round RT-PCR of the TCR CDR3 employed the HTBI primer set. TCRdb ran MiXCR on the multiplex PCR reads and lists one entry per CDR3 protein. Of about 840,000 distinct CDR3 sequences listed, 35% to 45% are singletons. This sample was included in a study of T cells in Graves' hyperthyroidism and ophthalmopathy.

The receptor's source is a young man with Graves' hyperthyroidism. The chain carries TRBV3-1 and TRBJ2-2; TRBD2 agrees at 10 bases. The source material was blood. The CDR3 sequence is CASWTSGNTGELFF. CDR3 bases: TGTGCCAGTTGGACTAGCGGGAACACCGGGGAGCTGTTTTTT. Together with reference TRBV3-1 and TRBJ2-2, the CDR3 gives the full variable domain: DTAVSQTPKYLVTQMGNDKSIKCEQNLGHDTMYWYKQDSKKFLKIMFSYNNKELIINETVPNRFSPKSPDKAHLNLHINSLELGDSAVYFCASWTSGNTGELFFGEGSRLTVL.